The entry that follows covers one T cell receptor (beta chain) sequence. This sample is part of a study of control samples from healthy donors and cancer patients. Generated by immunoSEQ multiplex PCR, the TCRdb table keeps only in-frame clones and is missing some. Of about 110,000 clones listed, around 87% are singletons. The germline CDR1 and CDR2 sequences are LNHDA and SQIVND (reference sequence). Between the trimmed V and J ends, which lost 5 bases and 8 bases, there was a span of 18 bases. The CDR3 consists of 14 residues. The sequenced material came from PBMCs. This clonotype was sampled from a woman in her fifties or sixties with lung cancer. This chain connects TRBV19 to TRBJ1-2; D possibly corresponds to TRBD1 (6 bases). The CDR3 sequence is CASSPSRGGYGYTF. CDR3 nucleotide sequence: TGTGCCAGTAGTCCCTCAAGGGGGGGGTACGGCTACACCTTC. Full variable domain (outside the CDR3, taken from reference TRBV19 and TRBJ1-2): DGGITQSPKYLFRKEGQNVTLSCEQNLNHDAMYWYRQDPGQGLRLIYYSQIVNDFQKGDIAEGYSVSREKKESFPLTVTSAQKNPTAFYLCASSPSRGGYGYTFGSGTRLTVV.